This T cell receptor (beta chain) was captured by sequencing in a study of cytomegalovirus exposure and HLA in healthy donors. Study-level findings and limits: Three chains tied to CMV proved CMV antigen-specific in vitro.

In regard to this clone: The antigen is undetermined.

Method: immunoSEQ multiplex PCR; TCRdb's copy keeps in-frame clones and lacks some. The table shows hundreds of thousands of clones, with approximately 82% occurring only once. CDR3 length equals 13 residues. V shed 5 bases, J shed 7 bases, and the junction held 2 bases outside the gene matches. Germline CDR1 and CDR2: SGHNT and YYREEE (reference sequence). V gene TRBV5-4 combines with J gene TRBJ2-1; 11 bases map to TRBD2. Sequenced: PBMCs. This TCR was sampled from a woman younger than 30 in good health and CMV-seronegative. CDR3 sequence: CASRRLAGNEQFF. The CDR3, as DNA: TGTGCCAGCAGAAGACTAGCGGGGAATGAGCAGTTCTTC.